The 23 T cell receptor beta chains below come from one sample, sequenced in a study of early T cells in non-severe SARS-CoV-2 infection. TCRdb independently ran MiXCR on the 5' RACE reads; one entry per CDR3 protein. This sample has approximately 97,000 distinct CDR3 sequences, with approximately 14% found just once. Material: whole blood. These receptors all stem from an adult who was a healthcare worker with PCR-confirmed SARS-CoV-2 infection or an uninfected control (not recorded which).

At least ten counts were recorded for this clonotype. The CDR3 region has the DNA TGTGCCAGCAGTTTCTACGGACAGGGCGGGGCCAACGTCCTGACTTTC. It specifies CASSFYGQGGANVLTF. The rearrangement links TRBV27 to TRBJ2-6, with 8 bases aligning to TRBD1. Losses at the gene ends were 3 bases for V and 4 bases for J; bases not matched to a gene: 5. In germline, CDR1 is MNHEY, CDR2 SMNVEV (reference sequence). The CDR3 runs 16 residues.

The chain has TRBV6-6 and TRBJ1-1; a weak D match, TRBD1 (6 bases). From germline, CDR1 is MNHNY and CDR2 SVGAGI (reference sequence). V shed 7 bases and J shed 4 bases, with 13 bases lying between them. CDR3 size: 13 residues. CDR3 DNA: TGTGCCAGCAAAACAGGGAGGCGCACTGAAGCTTTCTTT. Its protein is CASKTGRRTEAFF.

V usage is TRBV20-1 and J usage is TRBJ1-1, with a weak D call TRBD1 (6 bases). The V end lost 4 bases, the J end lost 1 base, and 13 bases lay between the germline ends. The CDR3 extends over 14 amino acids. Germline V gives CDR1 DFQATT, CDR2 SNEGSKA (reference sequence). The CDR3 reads CSAKPGQTNTEAFF. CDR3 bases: TGCAGTGCTAAACCAGGACAGACGAACACTGAAGCTTTCTTT.

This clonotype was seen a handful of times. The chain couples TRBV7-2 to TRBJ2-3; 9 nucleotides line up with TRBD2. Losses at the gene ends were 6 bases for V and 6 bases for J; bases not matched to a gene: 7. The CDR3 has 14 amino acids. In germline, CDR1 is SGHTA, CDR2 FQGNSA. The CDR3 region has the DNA TGTGCCAGCAGATATAGCGGGAGTTTTGATACGCAGTATTTT. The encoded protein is CASRYSGSFDTQYF.

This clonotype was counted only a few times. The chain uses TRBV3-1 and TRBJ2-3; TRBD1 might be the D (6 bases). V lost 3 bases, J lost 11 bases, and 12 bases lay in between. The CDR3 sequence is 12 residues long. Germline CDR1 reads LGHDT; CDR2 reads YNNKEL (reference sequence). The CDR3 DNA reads TGTGCCAGCAGCCAGGGGGCGTGGGGGCAGTATTTT. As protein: CASSQGAWGQYF.

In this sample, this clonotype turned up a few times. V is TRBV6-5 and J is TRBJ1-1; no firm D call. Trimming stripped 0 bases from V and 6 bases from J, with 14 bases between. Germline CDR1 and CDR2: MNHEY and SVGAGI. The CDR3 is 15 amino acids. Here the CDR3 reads CASSYSWRAGAEAFF. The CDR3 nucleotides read TGTGCCAGCAGTTACTCATGGAGGGCGGGCGCTGAAGCTTTCTTT.

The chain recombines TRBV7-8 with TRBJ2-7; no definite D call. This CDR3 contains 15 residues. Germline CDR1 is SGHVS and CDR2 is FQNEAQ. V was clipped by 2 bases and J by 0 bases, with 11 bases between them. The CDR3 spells CASSLRAEVSYEQYF. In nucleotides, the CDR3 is TGTGCCAGCAGCTTACGGGCAGAAGTCTCCTACGAGCAGTACTTC.

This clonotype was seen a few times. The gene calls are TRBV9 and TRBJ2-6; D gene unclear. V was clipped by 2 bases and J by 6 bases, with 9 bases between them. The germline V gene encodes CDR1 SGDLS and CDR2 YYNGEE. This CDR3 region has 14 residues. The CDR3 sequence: CASSVGFEANVLTF. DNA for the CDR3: TGTGCCAGCAGCGTGGGCTTTGAGGCCAACGTCCTGACTTTC.

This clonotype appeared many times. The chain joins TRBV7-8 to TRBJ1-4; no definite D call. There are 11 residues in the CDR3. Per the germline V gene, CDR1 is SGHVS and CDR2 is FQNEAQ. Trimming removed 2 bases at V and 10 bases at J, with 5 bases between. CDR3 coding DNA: TGTGCCAGCAGCTTATCGGGAAAACTGTTTTTT. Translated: CASSLSGKLFF. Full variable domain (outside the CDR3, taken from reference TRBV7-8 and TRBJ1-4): GAGVSQSPRYKVAKRGQDVALRCDPISGHVSLFWYQQALGQGPEFLTYFQNEAQLDKSGLPSDRFFAERPEGSVSTLKIQRTQQEDSAVYLCASSLSGKLFFGSGTQLSVL.

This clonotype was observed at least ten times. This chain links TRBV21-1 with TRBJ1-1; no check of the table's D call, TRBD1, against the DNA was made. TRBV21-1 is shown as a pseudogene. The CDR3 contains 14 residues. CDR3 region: CASSVQGGSTEAFF. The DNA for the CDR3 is TGTGCCAGCAGCGTACAGGGAGGAAGCACTGAAGCTTTCTTT.

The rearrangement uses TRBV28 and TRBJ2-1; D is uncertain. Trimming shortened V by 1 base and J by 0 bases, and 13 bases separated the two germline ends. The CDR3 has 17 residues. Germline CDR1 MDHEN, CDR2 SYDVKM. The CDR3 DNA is TGTGCCAGCAGTTTATTGATCCGGGTGAACTCCTACAATGAGCAGTTCTTC. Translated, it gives CASSLLIRVNSYNEQFF.

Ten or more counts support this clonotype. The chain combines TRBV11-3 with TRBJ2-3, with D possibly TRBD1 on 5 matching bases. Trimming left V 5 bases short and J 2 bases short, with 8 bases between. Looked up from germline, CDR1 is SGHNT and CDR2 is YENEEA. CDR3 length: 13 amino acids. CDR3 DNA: TGTGCCAGCAGCCCGACAGCCACAGATACGCAGTATTTT. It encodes CASSPTATDTQYF.

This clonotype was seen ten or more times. The CDR3 coding sequence is TGCAGTGCTAGAGTATCAAGCGGGTACGCAGATACGCAGTATTTT. Its translation is CSARVSSGYADTQYF. This chain joins TRBV20-1 and TRBJ2-3; perhaps TRBD2 as D (6 bases). The V end was cut by 1 base, the J end by 4 bases, with 15 bases between. Germline V gene lookup returns CDR1 DFQATT and CDR2 SNEGSKA (reference sequence). The CDR3 is 15 amino acids.

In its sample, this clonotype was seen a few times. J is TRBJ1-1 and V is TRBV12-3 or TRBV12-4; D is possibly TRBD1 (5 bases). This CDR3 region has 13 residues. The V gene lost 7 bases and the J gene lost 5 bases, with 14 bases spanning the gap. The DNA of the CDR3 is TGTGCCAGCACTCTTTTTGGGGGGACTGAAGCTTTCTTT. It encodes CASTLFGGTEAFF.

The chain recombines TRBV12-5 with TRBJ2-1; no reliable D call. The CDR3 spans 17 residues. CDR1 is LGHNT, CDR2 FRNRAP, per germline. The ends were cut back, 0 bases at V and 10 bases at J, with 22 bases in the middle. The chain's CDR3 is CASGLVLSGGPTMEQFF. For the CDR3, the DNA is TGTGCTAGTGGTTTGGTATTATCGGGCGGACCTACAATGGAGCAGTTCTTC. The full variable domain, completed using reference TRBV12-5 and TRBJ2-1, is DARVTQTPRHKVTEMGQEVTMRCQPILGHNTVFWYRQTMMQGLELLAYFRNRAPLDDSGMPKDRFSAEMPDATLATLKIQPSEPRDSAVYFCASGLVLSGGPTMEQFFGPGTRLTVL.

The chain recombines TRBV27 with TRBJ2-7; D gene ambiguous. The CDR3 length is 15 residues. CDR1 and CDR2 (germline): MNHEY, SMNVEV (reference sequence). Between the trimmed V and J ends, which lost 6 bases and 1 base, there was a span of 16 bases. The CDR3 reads CASSKTEVLSYEQYF. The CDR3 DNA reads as TGTGCCAGCAGCAAGACTGAGGTACTATCCTACGAGCAGTACTTC.

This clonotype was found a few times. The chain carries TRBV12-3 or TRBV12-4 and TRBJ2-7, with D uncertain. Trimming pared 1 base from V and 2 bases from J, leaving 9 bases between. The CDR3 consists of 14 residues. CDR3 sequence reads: CASSLEGRTYEQYF. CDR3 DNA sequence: TGTGCCAGCAGTTTAGAGGGAAGGACCTACGAGCAGTACTTC.

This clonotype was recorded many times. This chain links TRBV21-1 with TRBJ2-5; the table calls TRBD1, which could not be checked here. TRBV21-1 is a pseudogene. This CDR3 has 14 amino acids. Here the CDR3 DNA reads TGTGCCAGCAGCAAAGTTGTCAGGGAAGAGACCCAGTACTTC. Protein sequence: CASSKVVREETQYF.

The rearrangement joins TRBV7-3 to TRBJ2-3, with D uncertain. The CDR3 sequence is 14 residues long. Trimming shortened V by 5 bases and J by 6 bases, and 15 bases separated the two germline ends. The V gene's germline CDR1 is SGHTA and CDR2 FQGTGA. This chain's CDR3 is CASSPSVGRDTQYF. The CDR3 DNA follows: TGTGCCAGCAGCCCATCCGTCGGCCGCGATACGCAGTATTTT.

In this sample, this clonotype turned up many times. Here the CDR3 DNA reads TGTGCCAGCAGCGTAACAAGTACTTCTTGGAATTCACCCCTCCACTTT. Its translation: CASSVTSTSWNSPLHF. This sequence joins TRBV4-2 and TRBJ1-6, with D unclear. Germline V CDR1 and CDR2: LGHNA, YNFKEQ. The CDR3 length is 16 residues. Trimming removed 5 bases at V and 7 bases at J, with 18 bases between.

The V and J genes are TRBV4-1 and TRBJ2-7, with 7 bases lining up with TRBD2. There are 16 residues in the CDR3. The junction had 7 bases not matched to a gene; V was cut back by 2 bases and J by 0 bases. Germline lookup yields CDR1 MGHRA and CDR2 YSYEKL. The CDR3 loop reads CASSQIQSGASYEQYF. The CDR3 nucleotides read TGCGCCAGCAGCCAAATCCAGAGCGGGGCCTCCTACGAGCAGTACTTC.

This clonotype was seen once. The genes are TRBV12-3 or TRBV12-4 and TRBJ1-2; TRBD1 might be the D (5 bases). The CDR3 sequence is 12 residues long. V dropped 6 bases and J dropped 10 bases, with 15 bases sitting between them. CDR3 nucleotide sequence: TGTGCCAGCAGACATCCCGAAGGGGTCTACACCTTC. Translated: CASRHPEGVYTF.

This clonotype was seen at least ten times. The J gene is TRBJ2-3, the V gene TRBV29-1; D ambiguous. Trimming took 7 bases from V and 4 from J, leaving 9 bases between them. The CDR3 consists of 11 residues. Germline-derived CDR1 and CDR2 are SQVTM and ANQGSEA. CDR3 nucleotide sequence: TGCAGCGCCGCGATTGCAGATACGCAGTATTTT. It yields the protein CSAAIADTQYF.